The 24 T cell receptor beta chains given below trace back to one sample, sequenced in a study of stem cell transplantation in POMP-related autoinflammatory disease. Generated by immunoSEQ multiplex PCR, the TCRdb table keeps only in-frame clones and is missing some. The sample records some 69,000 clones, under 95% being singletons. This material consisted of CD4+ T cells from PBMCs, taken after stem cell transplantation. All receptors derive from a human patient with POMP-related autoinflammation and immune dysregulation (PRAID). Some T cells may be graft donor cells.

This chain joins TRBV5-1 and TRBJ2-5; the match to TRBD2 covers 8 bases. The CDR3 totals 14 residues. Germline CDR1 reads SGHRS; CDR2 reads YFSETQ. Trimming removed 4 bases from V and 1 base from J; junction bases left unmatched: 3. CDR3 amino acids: CASSRTSGQETQYF. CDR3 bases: TGCGCCAGCAGCAGAACTAGCGGCCAAGAGACCCAGTACTTC.

CDR3: CASSSTVNYGYTF. CDR3 in DNA: TGTGCCAGCAGTTCAACAGTTAACTATGGCTACACCTTC. J is TRBJ1-2 and V is TRBV6-5; D unresolved. The germline V gene has CDR1 MNHEY and CDR2 SVGAGI. V was clipped by 4 bases and J by 1 base, with 7 bases between them. The CDR3 extends over 13 amino acids.

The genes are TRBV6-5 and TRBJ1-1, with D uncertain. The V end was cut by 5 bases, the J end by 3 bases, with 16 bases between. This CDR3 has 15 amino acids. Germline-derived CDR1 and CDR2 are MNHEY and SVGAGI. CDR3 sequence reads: CASSTPAGADTEAFF. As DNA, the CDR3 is TGTGCCAGCAGTACCCCGGCCGGAGCCGACACTGAAGCTTTCTTT.

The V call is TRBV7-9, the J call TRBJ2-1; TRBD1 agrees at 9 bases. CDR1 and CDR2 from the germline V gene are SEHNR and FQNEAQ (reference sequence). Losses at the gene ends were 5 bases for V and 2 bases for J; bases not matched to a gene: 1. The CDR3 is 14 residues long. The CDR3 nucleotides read TGTGCCAGCAGCCGACAGGGGGCCTACAATGAGCAGTTCTTC. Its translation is CASSRQGAYNEQFF.

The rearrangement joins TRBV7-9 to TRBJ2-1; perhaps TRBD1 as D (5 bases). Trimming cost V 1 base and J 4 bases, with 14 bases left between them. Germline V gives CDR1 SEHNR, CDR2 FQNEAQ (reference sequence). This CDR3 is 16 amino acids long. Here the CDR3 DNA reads TGTGCCAGCAGCTTAGGGCAGGGTGTTTCTTACAATGAGCAGTTCTTC. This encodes CASSLGQGVSYNEQFF.

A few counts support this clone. The CDR3 DNA reads TGTGCCAGTAGTATCAGACAGGTTCTAACCCCAAGTGGCTACACCTTC. This translates into CASSIRQVLTPSGYTF. V is TRBV19 and J is TRBJ1-2; the D gene is possibly TRBD1 (6 bases). CDR3 length: 16 residues. Looked up from germline, CDR1 is LNHDA and CDR2 is SQIVND (reference sequence). With 3 bases removed from V and 7 bases from J, the gap between germline ends came to 21 bases. Full variable domain (rest looked up from reference TRBV19 and TRBJ1-2): DGGITQSPKYLFRKEGQNVTLSCEQNLNHDAMYWYRQDPGQGLRLIYYSQIVNDFQKGDIAEGYSVSREKKESFPLTVTSAQKNPTAFYLCASSIRQVLTPSGYTFGSGTRLTVV.

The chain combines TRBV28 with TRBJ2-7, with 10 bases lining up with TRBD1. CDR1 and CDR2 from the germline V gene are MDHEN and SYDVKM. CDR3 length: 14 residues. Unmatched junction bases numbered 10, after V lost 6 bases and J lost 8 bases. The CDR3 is CASRSAGQGLKQYF. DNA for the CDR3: TGTGCCAGCAGATCGGCGGGACAGGGGCTAAAGCAGTACTTC.

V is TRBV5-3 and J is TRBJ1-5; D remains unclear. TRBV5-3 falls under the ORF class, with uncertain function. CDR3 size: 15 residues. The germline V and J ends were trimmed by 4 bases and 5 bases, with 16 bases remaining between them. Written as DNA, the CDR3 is TGTGCCAGAAGCCCGACATGCTGTGCCCATCAGCCCCAGCATTTT. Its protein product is CARSPTCCAHQPQHF.

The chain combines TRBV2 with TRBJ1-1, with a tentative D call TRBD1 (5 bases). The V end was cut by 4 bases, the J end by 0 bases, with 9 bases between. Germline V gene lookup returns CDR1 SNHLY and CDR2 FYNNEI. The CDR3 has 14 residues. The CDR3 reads CASSVGVMNTEAFF. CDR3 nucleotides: TGTGCCAGCAGTGTAGGGGTAATGAACACTGAAGCTTTCTTT.

CDR3 protein: CASRGSAYNEQFF. CDR3 bases: TGTGCCAGCAGGGGTAGCGCCTACAATGAGCAGTTCTTC. The chain has TRBV6-5 and TRBJ2-1, with TRBD2 as a possible D gene (5 bases). CDR3 length: 13 residues. Germline CDR1 MNHEY, CDR2 SVGAGI. V lost 6 bases, J lost 2 bases, and 8 bases lay in between.

The CDR3 sequence: CASSQVRGTYEQYV. DNA of the CDR3: TGCGCCAGCAGCCAAGTAAGGGGGACCTACGAGCAGTACGTC. The rearrangement uses TRBV4-1 and TRBJ2-7; TRBD1 might be the D (6 bases). The germline V gene encodes CDR1 MGHRA and CDR2 YSYEKL. The CDR3 has 14 amino acids. Trimming took off 1 base at V and 2 bases at J, with 9 bases between the two ends.

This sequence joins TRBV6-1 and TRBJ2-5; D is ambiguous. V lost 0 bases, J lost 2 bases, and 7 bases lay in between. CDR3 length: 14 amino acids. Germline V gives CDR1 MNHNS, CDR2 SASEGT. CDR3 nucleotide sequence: TGTGCCAGCAGTGAAGCCTGGGCTCAAGAGACCCAGTACTTC. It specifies CASSEAWAQETQYF.

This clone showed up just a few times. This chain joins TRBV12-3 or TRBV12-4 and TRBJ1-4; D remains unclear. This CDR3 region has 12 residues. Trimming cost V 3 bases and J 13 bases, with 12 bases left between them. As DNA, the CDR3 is TGTGCCAGCAGTTTTCGTTGGAACAGACTGTTTTTT. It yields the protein CASSFRWNRLFF.

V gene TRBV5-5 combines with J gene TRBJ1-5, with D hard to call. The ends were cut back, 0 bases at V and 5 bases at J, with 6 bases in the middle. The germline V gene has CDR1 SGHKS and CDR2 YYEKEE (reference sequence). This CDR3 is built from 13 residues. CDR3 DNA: TGTGCCAGCAGCTTGGTAACTCATCAGCCCCAGCATTTT. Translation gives CASSLVTHQPQHF.

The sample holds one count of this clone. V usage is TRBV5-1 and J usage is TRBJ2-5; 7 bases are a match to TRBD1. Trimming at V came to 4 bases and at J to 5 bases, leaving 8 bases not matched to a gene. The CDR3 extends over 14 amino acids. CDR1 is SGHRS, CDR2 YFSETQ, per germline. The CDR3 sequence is CASSSTGVRETQYF. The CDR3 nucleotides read TGCGCCAGCAGCAGTACAGGGGTCCGGGAGACCCAGTACTTC.

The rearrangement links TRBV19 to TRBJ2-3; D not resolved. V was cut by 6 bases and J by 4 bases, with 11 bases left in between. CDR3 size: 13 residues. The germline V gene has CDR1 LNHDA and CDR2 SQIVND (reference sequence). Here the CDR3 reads CASRVYGPDTQYF. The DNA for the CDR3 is TGTGCCAGTAGGGTCTACGGTCCAGATACGCAGTATTTT.

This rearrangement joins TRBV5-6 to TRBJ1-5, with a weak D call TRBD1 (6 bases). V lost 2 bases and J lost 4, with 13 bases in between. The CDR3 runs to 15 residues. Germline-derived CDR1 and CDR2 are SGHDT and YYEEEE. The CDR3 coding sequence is TGTGCCAGCAGCTTAACAGGGCGAGCAAATCAGCCCCAGCATTTT. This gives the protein CASSLTGRANQPQHF.

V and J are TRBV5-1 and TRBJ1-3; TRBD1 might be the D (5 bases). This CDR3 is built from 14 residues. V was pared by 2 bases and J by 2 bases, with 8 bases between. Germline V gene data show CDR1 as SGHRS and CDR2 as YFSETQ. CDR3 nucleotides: TGCGCCAGCAGCTTTGGGGGACCTGGAAACACCATATATTTT. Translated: CASSFGGPGNTIYF.

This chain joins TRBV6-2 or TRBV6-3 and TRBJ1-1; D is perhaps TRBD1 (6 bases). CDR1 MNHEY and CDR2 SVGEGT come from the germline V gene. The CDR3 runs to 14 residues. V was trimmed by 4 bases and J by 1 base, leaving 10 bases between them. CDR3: CASSSRTANTEAFF. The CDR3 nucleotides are TGTGCCAGCAGTTCACGGACAGCGAACACTGAAGCTTTCTTT.

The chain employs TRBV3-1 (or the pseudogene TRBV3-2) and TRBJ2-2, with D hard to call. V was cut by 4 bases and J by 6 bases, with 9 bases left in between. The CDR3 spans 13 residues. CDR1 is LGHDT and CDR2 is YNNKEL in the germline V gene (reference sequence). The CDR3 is CASSPPGPGELFF. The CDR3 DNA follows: TGTGCCAGCAGCCCGCCAGGTCCCGGGGAGCTGTTTTTT.

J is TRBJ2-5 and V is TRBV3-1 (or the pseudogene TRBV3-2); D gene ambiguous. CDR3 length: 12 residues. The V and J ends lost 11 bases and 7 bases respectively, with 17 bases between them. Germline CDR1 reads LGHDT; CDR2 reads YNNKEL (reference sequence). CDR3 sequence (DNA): TGTGCCTCCCGAGGTGGGTTGGGGACCCAGTACTTC. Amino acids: CASRGGLGTQYF.

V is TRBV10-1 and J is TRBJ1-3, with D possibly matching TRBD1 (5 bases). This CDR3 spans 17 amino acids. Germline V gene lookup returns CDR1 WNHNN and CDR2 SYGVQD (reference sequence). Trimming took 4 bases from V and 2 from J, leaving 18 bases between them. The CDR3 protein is CASSGSTAQSAGNTIYF. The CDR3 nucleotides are TGCGCCAGCAGTGGTTCGACAGCCCAAAGCGCTGGAAACACCATATATTTT.

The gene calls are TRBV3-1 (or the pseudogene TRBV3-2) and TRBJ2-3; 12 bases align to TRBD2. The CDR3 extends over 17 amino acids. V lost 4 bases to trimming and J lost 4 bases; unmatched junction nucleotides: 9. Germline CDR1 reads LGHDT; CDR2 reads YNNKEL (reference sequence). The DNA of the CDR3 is TGTGCCAGCAGCCGTAAAATGACTAGCGGGAGTTCAGATACGCAGTATTTT. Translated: CASSRKMTSGSSDTQYF.

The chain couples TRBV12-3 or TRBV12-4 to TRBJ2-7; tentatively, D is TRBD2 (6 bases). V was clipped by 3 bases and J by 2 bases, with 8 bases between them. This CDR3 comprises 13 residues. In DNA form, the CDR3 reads TGTGCCAGCAGTTTGCGGGGAACCTACGAGCAGTACTTC. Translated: CASSLRGTYEQYF.